This T cell receptor beta chain was sequenced in a study of CD8+ T cells in alopecia areata. Study overall: Those patients who were treated received oral tofacitinib, which was given at 5 to 10 mg twice daily for moderate-to-severe alopecia areata. Study-wide results and caveats: Resident alphabeta T-cell populations of normal skin are likewise subject to sequencing in scalp samples.

For this clone: Its cognate antigen is unknown.

This CDR3 has 14 amino acids. In germline, CDR1 is SNHLY, CDR2 FYNNEI. V was pared by 8 bases and J by 5 bases, with 18 bases between. Stated treatment: oral pan-JAK inhibitor, 5-10 mg twice daily. PBMCs yielded sorted CD4+ and CD8+ T cells. Extracted from the samples, RNA was reverse transcribed into cDNA to serve as the sequencing template. Sequenced by immunoSEQ multiplex PCR; TCRdb stores in-frame clones only, minus some. The repertoire holds 130,000 or so clones, with roughly nine tenths as singletons. The clonotype originates from a human donor with alopecia areata. The sample here was CD8+ T cells sorted from blood, taken at week 4, from a patient treated with tofacitinib. The chain has TRBV2 and TRBJ2-5, with D hard to call. The CDR3 protein is CASVTWQLGETQYF. The CDR3 DNA follows: TGTGCCAGCGTCACTTGGCAGCTCGGGGAGACCCAGTACTTC.